Listed below are T cell receptor beta chains from one sample, sequenced in a study of blood T cell repertoires in COVID-19. Produced via immunoSEQ multiplex PCR; TCRdb's table is partial and in-frame only. This sample carries around 87,000 clones, 80% of them seen once, and the ten largest clones take about 15%. Sequenced input: peripheral blood. These receptors all come from a human donor in a cohort sampled during active COVID-19. CDR3s include the opening cysteine and the closing phenylalanine or tryptophan. A D gene is named only where the DNA matches it firmly. Some rows have no size entry. The others give once, few or many, or a class for an expanded clone.

clone size,V gene,J gene,D gene,CDR3 protein,CDR3 DNA
.,TRBV24-1,TRBJ2-1,TRBD2,CATSGSIAGGNNEQFF,TGTGCCACCAGTGGTTCTATAGCGGGGGGGAACAATGAGCAGTTCTTC
.,TRBV5-5,TRBJ1-1,TRBD1,CASSSQDRGLGRWTEAFF,TGTGCCAGCAGCAGCCAGGACAGGGGGCTTGGAAGGTGGACTGAAGCTTTCTTT
.,TRBV27,TRBJ2-7,.,CASSSGYLAHEQYF,TGTGCCAGCAGCTCTGGTTATTTGGCCCACGAGCAGTACTTC
.,TRBV6-5,TRBJ1-3,.,CASSDSRSSGNTIYF,TGTGCCAGCAGTGACTCCCGGAGCTCTGGAAACACCATATATTTT
.,TRBV28,TRBJ2-1,TRBD2,CASTELAEEDKQFF,TGTGCCAGCACCGAACTAGCGGAGGAGGATAAGCAGTTCTTC
.,TRBV10-1,TRBJ2-3,TRBD2,CASSDLAGVGADTQYF,TGCGCCAGCAGTGACCTAGCGGGGGTAGGGGCAGATACGCAGTATTTT
few,TRBV20-1,TRBJ2-7,.,CSASSSGGSYEQYF,TGCAGTGCTAGTTCTTCCGGGGGTAGCTACGAGCAGTACTTC
.,TRBV2,TRBJ1-1,TRBD1,CASSQQGTEAFF,TGTGCCAGCAGTCAACAGGGGACTGAAGCTTTCTTT
.,TRBV7-8,TRBJ1-5,TRBD1,CASSSRQGHQPQHF,TGTGCCAGCAGCTCGAGACAGGGGCATCAGCCCCAGCATTTT
few,TRBV6-2/TRBV6-3,TRBJ1-2,.,CASSPLARSSNYGYTF,TGTGCCAGCAGCCCTCTGGCGCGGAGTTCCAACTATGGCTACACCTTC
.,TRBV6-5,TRBJ2-1,TRBD2,CASSYVRRGGPYEQFF,TGTGCCAGCAGTTACGTCCGGCGGGGGGGCCCTTATGAGCAGTTCTTC
few,TRBV29-1,TRBJ1-2,TRBD1,CSVATGGIFGYTF,TGCAGCGTAGCCACAGGGGGGATTTTTGGCTACACCTTC
.,TRBV18,TRBJ2-3,.,CASSAGSGTNTQYF,TGTGCCAGCTCAGCGGGGAGTGGTACGAATACGCAGTATTTT
few,TRBV27,TRBJ2-7,.,CASSLSPRAQKYF,TGTGCCAGCAGTTTATCCCCCCGTGCCCAGAAGTACTTC
.,TRBV5-4,TRBJ1-1,TRBD1,CASSVGQSVTEAFF,TGTGCCAGCAGCGTGGGACAGAGTGTCACTGAAGCTTTCTTT
.,TRBV28,TRBJ1-1,TRBD1,CASSAGDRGHTEAFF,TGTGCCAGCAGTGCCGGAGACAGGGGTCACACTGAAGCTTTCTTT
once,TRBV6-5,TRBJ1-4,TRBD1,CASSPTGYKNEKLFF,TGTGCCAGCAGTCCGACAGGGTATAAGAATGAAAAACTGTTTTTT
.,TRBV11-1,TRBJ2-6,.,CASSLGGRRLANVLTF,TGTGCCAGCAGCTTAGGGGGGAGGAGGTTGGCCAACGTCCTGACTTTC
.,TRBV27,TRBJ1-2,.,CASSGQGYAYGYTF,TGTGCCAGCTCCGGTCAGGGTTACGCCTATGGCTACACCTTC
.,TRBV19,TRBJ2-3,TRBD1,CASSTQTGASTDTQYF,TGTGCCAGTAGTACCCAGACAGGGGCCAGCACAGATACGCAGTATTTT
.,TRBV25-1,TRBJ2-5,.,CASSESRLAETQYF,TGTGCCAGCAGTGAATCCAGACTGGCAGAGACCCAGTACTTC
.,TRBV9,TRBJ2-5,.,CASSVQAQETQYF,TGTGCCAGCAGCGTACAAGCACAAGAGACCCAGTACTTC
.,TRBV5-4,TRBJ2-7,TRBD1,CASSRDQGAREQYF,TGTGCCAGCAGCCGGGACCAGGGGGCTAGGGAGCAGTACTTC
.,TRBV28,TRBJ1-3,.,CASSFPGTTGGVNTIYF,TGTGCCAGCAGTTTCCCTGGGACTACAGGAGGGGTAAACACCATATATTTT
.,TRBV6-1,TRBJ1-4,.,CASSEPRGNEKLFF,TGTGCCAGCAGTGAACCCAGGGGTAATGAAAAACTGTTTTTT
.,TRBV2,TRBJ2-3,TRBD2,CASSADGRGDTQYF,TGTGCCAGCAGTGCTGACGGGAGGGGAGATACGCAGTATTTT
.,TRBV7-9,TRBJ2-3,.,CASSRRGWGGTDTQYF,TGTGCCAGCAGCCGTCGGGGTTGGGGGGGCACAGATACGCAGTATTTT
.,TRBV28,TRBJ2-5,TRBD1,CASSSGGLTQYF,TGTGCCAGCAGTTCAGGGGGATTGACCCAGTACTTC
.,TRBV19,TRBJ2-5,TRBD1,CASSSSGDRRTQYF,TGTGCCAGTAGTTCTTCCGGGGACAGGAGAACCCAGTACTTC
.,TRBV28,TRBJ2-6,.,CASSTTGANVLTF,TGTGCCAGCAGTACAACTGGGGCCAACGTCCTGACTTTC
.,TRBV11-2,TRBJ1-1,.,CASTGPGMNTEAFF,TGTGCCAGCACCGGACCAGGGATGAACACTGAAGCTTTCTTT
.,TRBV28,TRBJ1-2,TRBD1,CASSLSTGGYGYTF,TGTGCCAGCAGTTTATCGACAGGGGGCTATGGCTACACCTTC
.,TRBV18,TRBJ1-3,.,CASSPLAGISGNTIYF,TGTGCCAGCTCACCACTAGCGGGAATCTCTGGAAACACCATATATTTT
.,TRBV7-9,TRBJ2-7,TRBD1,CATVWGGQGIIDYEQYF,TGTGCCACAGTTTGGGGTGGACAGGGTATTATCGACTACGAGCAGTACTTC
.,TRBV3-1/TRBV3-2,TRBJ1-2,TRBD1,CASSPFSGGPANYGYTF,TGTGCCAGCAGCCCTTTCTCAGGGGGGCCTGCTAACTATGGCTACACCTTC
.,TRBV29-1,TRBJ2-7,TRBD2,CSAATSGSNDEQYF,TGCAGCGCTGCGACTAGCGGGAGTAATGACGAGCAGTACTTC
.,TRBV10-3,TRBJ1-1,.,CAISENRPNTEAFF,TGTGCCATCAGTGAGAACAGGCCGAACACTGAAGCTTTCTTT
.,TRBV12-3/TRBV12-4,TRBJ2-2,.,CASSFRSAGELFF,TGTGCCAGCAGTTTCAGGTCCGCCGGGGAGCTGTTTTTT
.,TRBV2,TRBJ1-1,TRBD1,CASKMTGQAFF,TGTGCCAGCAAGATGACAGGGCAAGCTTTCTTT
.,TRBV18,TRBJ2-3,.,CASSLGHNTDTQYF,TGTGCCAGCTCACTGGGACATAACACAGATACGCAGTATTTT
.,TRBV9,TRBJ2-1,TRBD2,CASSPRLAGGGEQFF,TGTGCCAGCAGCCCTCGACTAGCGGGGGGCGGTGAGCAGTTCTTC
.,TRBV5-5,TRBJ2-7,TRBD1,CASSLGPGTGTYEQYF,TGTGCCAGCAGCTTAGGACCCGGGACAGGAACCTACGAGCAGTACTTC
.,TRBV10-3,TRBJ2-5,TRBD2,CAISEINSGSGETQYF,TGTGCCATCAGTGAGATCAATAGCGGGTCGGGAGAGACCCAGTACTTC
.,TRBV18,TRBJ2-3,TRBD2,CASSPFELAVSDTQYF,TGTGCCAGCTCACCCTTCGAACTAGCGGTCTCAGATACGCAGTATTTT
.,TRBV24-1,TRBJ2-1,.,CASQKAGEQFF,TGTGCCTCCCAAAAGGCGGGAGAGCAGTTCTTC